Listed below are T cell receptor beta chains from one sample, sequenced in a study of blood T cell repertoires in COVID-19. Libraries were prepared by immunoSEQ multiplex PCR; TCRdb keeps only in-frame clonotypes and omits some of them. The profile shows about 530,000 clones, approximately 91% of them singletons. The sample was peripheral blood. All receptors come from a woman aged 50 to 60 with COVID-19, enrolled during active disease. The CDR3 runs from the conserved cysteine through the conserved F or W. The order of the fields is V gene, D gene, J gene, CDR3 protein, CDR3 DNA. A D gene is named only where the DNA matches it firmly.

>TRBV5-6|TRBD1|TRBJ1-1
CASKVTGGYTEAFF
TGTGCCAGCAAAGTCACAGGGGGCTACACTGAAGCTTTCTTT
>TRBV7-2|NA|TRBJ2-7
CASSLEAFSYEQYF
TGTGCCAGCAGCTTAGAAGCCTTCTCCTACGAGCAGTACTTC
>TRBV7-9|NA|TRBJ2-6
CASSITGRAGANVLTF
TGTGCCAGCAGCATTACAGGGCGGGCTGGGGCCAACGTCCTGACTTTC
>TRBV7-3|NA|TRBJ2-2
CASSLDSPTGELFF
TGTGCCAGCAGTTTGGACAGTCCCACCGGGGAGCTGTTTTTT
>TRBV10-3|NA|TRBJ1-1
CAISTTDTEAFF
TGTGCCATCAGTACGACAGATACTGAAGCTTTCTTT
>TRBV19|TRBD1|TRBJ1-5
CASSIQQGGNQPQHF
TGTGCCAGTAGTATCCAACAGGGGGGCAATCAGCCCCAGCATTTT
>TRBV5-1|TRBD2|TRBJ2-1
CASRGGERNEQFF
TGCGCCAGCCGCGGGGGGGAGAGGAATGAGCAGTTCTTC
>TRBV24-1|TRBD1|TRBJ1-2
CATSDPTAAGGSNYGYTF
TGTGCCACCAGTGATCCCACGGCTGCAGGGGGATCAAACTATGGCTACACCTTC
>TRBV30|NA|TRBJ1-2
CAWSLKGGPGGYTF
TGTGCCTGGAGTTTGAAGGGCGGGCCGGGTGGCTACACCTTC
>TRBV2|NA|TRBJ1-2
CASRLDGYTF
TGTGCCAGCAGACTCGATGGCTACACCTTC
>TRBV13|TRBD2|TRBJ2-3
CASSLGVRGRGDTQYF
TGTGCCAGCAGCTTAGGCGTTCGGGGGAGGGGAGATACGCAGTATTTT